These 20 T cell receptor beta chains originate from one sample sequenced in a study of T cell repertoires in cytomegalovirus infection. TCRdb reprocessed the reads via MiXCR and lists one record per CDR3 protein. The table lists about 480,000 distinct CDR3 sequences, 25% to 35% of them singletons. No antigens are known for them. The sequenced sample was cultured PBMCs, obtained from culture after CMV antigen stimulation. All receptors come from a human donor in good health (CMV status not recorded). Some clones in this sample may be carry-over from other donors' samples.

The chain recombines TRBV5-5 with TRBJ1-5; D is ambiguous. V dropped 0 bases and J dropped 5 bases, with 6 bases sitting between them. The germline CDR1 and CDR2 sequences are SGHKS and YYEKEE (reference sequence). The CDR3 spans 13 residues. The CDR3, as DNA: TGTGCCAGCAGCTTGGAAAGGCATCAGCCCCAGCATTTT. It specifies CASSLERHQPQHF.

The sample holds many counts of this clonotype. CDR3 loop: CASSFRRSVDSPLHF. The CDR3 DNA reads TGTGCCAGCAGCTTCCGACGGTCAGTGGATTCACCCCTCCACTTT. The chain joins TRBV7-2 to TRBJ1-6, with D unclear. Trimming took 3 bases from V and 8 from J, leaving 14 bases between them. This CDR3 contains 15 residues. CDR1 is SGHTA and CDR2 is FQGNSA in the germline V gene.

In this sample, this clonotype turned up a few times. This chain links TRBV11-3 with TRBJ1-1; D gene uncertain. This CDR3 contains 13 residues. CDR1 SGHNT and CDR2 YENEEA come from the germline V gene. Trimming shortened V by 7 bases and J by 4 bases, and 13 bases separated the two germline ends. In DNA form, the CDR3 reads TGTGCCAGCACCTTCCGGGAGGGCACTGAAGCTTTCTTT. Residues: CASTFREGTEAFF.

V usage is TRBV29-1 and J usage is TRBJ2-7; D might be TRBD2 (5 bases). V lost 4 bases and J lost 4, with 14 bases in between. The CDR3 extends over 13 amino acids. Germline V gene data show CDR1 as SQVTM and CDR2 as ANQGSEA. The CDR3 region has the DNA TGCAGCGTTGCCAAGACTGAGGGTTACGAGCAGTACTTC. Translating gives CSVAKTEGYEQYF.

The chain is built from TRBV6-1 and TRBJ2-5, with a tentative D call TRBD2 (5 bases). Between the trimmed V and J ends, which lost 8 bases and 1 base, there was a span of 14 bases. Per the germline V gene, CDR1 is MNHNS and CDR2 is SASEGT. This CDR3 is 14 amino acids long. The CDR3 region is CASGRRTAQETQYF. The CDR3 DNA follows: TGTGCCAGCGGGCGTAGGACTGCCCAAGAGACCCAGTACTTC.

The chain links TRBV27 to TRBJ2-7; TRBD1 matches at 7 bases. The CDR3 is made up of 14 amino acids. Per the germline V gene, CDR1 is MNHEY and CDR2 is SMNVEV (reference sequence). Trimming cost V 7 bases and J 2 bases; bases outside gene matches: 8. The CDR3 sequence: CASKPVQGTYEQYF. In nucleotides, the CDR3 is TGTGCCAGCAAACCGGTACAGGGGACCTACGAGCAGTACTTC.

This chain connects TRBV11-2 to TRBJ2-1, with D possibly matching TRBD2 (5 bases). The CDR3 consists of 16 residues. CDR1 is SGHAT and CDR2 is FQNNGV in the germline V gene. Trimming pared 6 bases from V and 0 bases from J, leaving 15 bases between. CDR3 nucleotides: TGTGCCAGCAGTGCGACTACTGGAAGCTCCTACAATGAGCAGTTCTTC. It is translated as CASSATTGSSYNEQFF.

The chain joins TRBV28 to TRBJ1-6, with a possible D match to TRBD1 (6 bases). The V and J ends lost 1 base and 6 bases respectively, with 13 bases between them. The CDR3 runs to 16 residues. Germline V gene sequence: CDR1 MDHEN, CDR2 SYDVKM. The CDR3 sequence: CASSLSTGSSNSPLHF. CDR3 DNA: TGTGCCAGCAGTTTATCAACAGGGAGTAGTAATTCACCCCTCCACTTT.

The rearrangement joins TRBV12-3 or TRBV12-4 to TRBJ1-1; 11 nucleotides line up with TRBD1. The V and J ends lost 6 bases and 2 bases, in that order; junction bases with no gene match: 14. This CDR3 comprises 18 residues. The CDR3 region is CASRYGQGARGVNTEAFF. CDR3 DNA: TGTGCCAGCAGATACGGACAGGGGGCCAGGGGGGTAAACACTGAAGCTTTCTTT.

A few counts support this clonotype. The chain couples TRBV6-5 to TRBJ2-2; the D is unclear. Trimming took 5 bases from V and 8 from J, leaving 18 bases between them. The CDR3 extends over 15 amino acids. Germline-derived CDR1 and CDR2 are MNHEY and SVGAGI. The CDR3 DNA reads TGTGCCAGCAGTGGCCGGGCCCTCTACTCTGGGGAGCTGTTTTTT. This encodes CASSGRALYSGELFF.

This clonotype was observed a few times. This chain connects TRBV19 to TRBJ2-5; 8 nucleotides line up with TRBD2. Germline V gene sequence: CDR1 LNHDA, CDR2 SQIVND (reference sequence). This CDR3 comprises 15 residues. Unmatched junction bases numbered 9, after V lost 6 bases and J lost 3 bases. CDR3 sequence reads: CASRLGLGEEETQYF. CDR3 coding DNA: TGTGCCAGTAGGCTGGGACTAGGTGAGGAAGAGACCCAGTACTTC.

This chain links TRBV7-2 with TRBJ2-3, with 9 bases aligning to TRBD1. The CDR3 is 20 residues long. J was trimmed by 4 bases and V by 5 bases; bases with no gene match: 22. Germline assignment: CDR1 SGHTA and CDR2 FQGNSA. CDR3 sequence reads: CASSAKRDREAGMLPDTQYF. CDR3 nucleotide sequence: TGTGCCAGCAGCGCCAAGCGGGACAGGGAAGCGGGGATGCTTCCAGATACGCAGTATTTT.

The V gene is TRBV6-2 or TRBV6-3, the J gene TRBJ1-3; D unresolved. The CDR3 contains 11 residues. V dropped 7 bases and J dropped 4 bases, with 5 bases sitting between them. Germline values: CDR1 MNHEY, CDR2 SVGEGT. The CDR3 region has the DNA TGTGCCAGCACCCACGGAAACACCATATATTTT. Translating it yields CASTHGNTIYF.

This chain links TRBV4-3 with TRBJ1-2; D is unclear. The CDR3 totals 15 residues. V gave up 4 bases and J gave up 1 base, with 13 bases separating them. Germline V CDR1 and CDR2: LGHNA, YSLEER. This CDR3 reads CASSPGERVNYGYTF. The CDR3 DNA sequence: TGCGCCAGCAGCCCCGGAGAGAGGGTTAACTATGGCTACACCTTC.

This clonotype has just a few counts. This chain links TRBV12-3 or TRBV12-4 with TRBJ2-3; the match to TRBD2 covers 9 bases. The CDR3 totals 14 residues. V gave up 6 bases and J gave up 5 bases; unmatched junction bases: 6. CDR3 DNA sequence: TGTGCCAGCAGAGGACTAGCGTCCGAAGATACGCAGTATTTT. Translated: CASRGLASEDTQYF.

The sample holds a few counts of this clonotype. The rearrangement links TRBV6-2 or TRBV6-3 to TRBJ1-1, with D possibly matching TRBD1 (5 bases). CDR3 length equals 16 residues. Between the trimmed V and J ends, which lost 0 bases and 1 base, there was a span of 12 bases. Germline CDR1 is MNHEY and CDR2 is SVGEGT. The CDR3 bases are TGTGCCAGCAGTTACTCGTCGACAGCCCAGAACACTGAAGCTTTCTTT. Residues: CASSYSSTAQNTEAFF.

This clonotype appeared a few times. The chain links TRBV5-4 to TRBJ2-7, with a weak D call TRBD1 (9 bases). This CDR3 contains 16 residues. The ends were cut back, 4 bases at V and 4 bases at J, with 21 bases in the middle. Looked up from germline, CDR1 is SGHNT and CDR2 is YYREEE (reference sequence). The CDR3 region is CASSRIAGQGGYEQYF. The DNA of the CDR3 is TGTGCCAGCAGCCGAATAGCGGGACAGGGTGGTTACGAGCAGTACTTC.

This clonotype was seen repeatedly, ten times or more. This chain links TRBV7-2 with TRBJ2-1, with D possibly TRBD1 on 5 matching bases. Germline CDR1 is SGHTA and CDR2 is FQGNSA. The V end was cut by 4 bases, the J end by 4 bases, with 11 bases between. CDR3 size: 14 residues. This CDR3 is CASSSSRTYNEQFF. CDR3 bases: TGTGCCAGCAGCTCTTCTAGGACATACAATGAGCAGTTCTTC.

This clonotype was counted ten times or more. Here the CDR3 DNA reads TGTGCCAGCAGCCAAGGACTAGCGGGAGGTTTCACAGATACGCAGTATTTT. This codes for CASSQGLAGGFTDTQYF. The V call is TRBV7-8, the J call TRBJ2-3; 14 bases fit TRBD2. Looked up from germline, CDR1 is SGHVS and CDR2 is FQNEAQ. V was pared by 5 bases and J by 2 bases, with 6 bases of the junction left unmatched. The CDR3 covers 17 residues. Combining the CDR3 with reference TRBV7-8 and TRBJ2-3 gives the whole variable domain GAGVSQSPRYKVAKRGQDVALRCDPISGHVSLFWYQQALGQGPEFLTYFQNEAQLDKSGLPSDRFFAERPEGSVSTLKIQRTQQEDSAVYLCASSQGLAGGFTDTQYFGPGTRLTVL.

The chain joins TRBV19 to TRBJ2-2; maybe TRBD2 (7 bases). Trimming removed 6 bases from V and 5 bases from J, with 16 bases in between. The germline V gene encodes CDR1 LNHDA and CDR2 SQIVND (reference sequence). The CDR3 totals 15 residues. The CDR3 loop reads CASRRQGGGTGELFF. The CDR3 DNA is TGTGCCAGTAGAAGGCAGGGAGGGGGGACCGGGGAGCTGTTTTTT.